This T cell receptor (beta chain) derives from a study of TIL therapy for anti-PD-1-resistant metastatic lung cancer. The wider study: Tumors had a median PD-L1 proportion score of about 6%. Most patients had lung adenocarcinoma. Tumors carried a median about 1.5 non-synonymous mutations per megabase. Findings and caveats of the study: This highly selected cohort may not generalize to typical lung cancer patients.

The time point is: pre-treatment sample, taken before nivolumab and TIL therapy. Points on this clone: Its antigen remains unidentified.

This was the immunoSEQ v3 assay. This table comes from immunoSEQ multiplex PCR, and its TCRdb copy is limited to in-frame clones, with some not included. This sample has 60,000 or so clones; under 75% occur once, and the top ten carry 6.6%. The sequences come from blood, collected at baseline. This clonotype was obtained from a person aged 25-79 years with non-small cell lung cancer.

The CDR3 spells CAWTLAGGLNEQFF. CDR3 nucleotides: TGTGCCTGGACCCTAGCGGGGGGTTTGAATGAGCAGTTCTTC. V and J are TRBV30 and TRBJ2-1; 11 bases agree with TRBD2. The V segment lost 4 bases and the J segment 7 bases; nucleotides outside the gene matches: 6. CDR3 length: 14 residues. Germline V lookup: CDR1 GTSNPN, CDR2 SVGIG (reference sequence).